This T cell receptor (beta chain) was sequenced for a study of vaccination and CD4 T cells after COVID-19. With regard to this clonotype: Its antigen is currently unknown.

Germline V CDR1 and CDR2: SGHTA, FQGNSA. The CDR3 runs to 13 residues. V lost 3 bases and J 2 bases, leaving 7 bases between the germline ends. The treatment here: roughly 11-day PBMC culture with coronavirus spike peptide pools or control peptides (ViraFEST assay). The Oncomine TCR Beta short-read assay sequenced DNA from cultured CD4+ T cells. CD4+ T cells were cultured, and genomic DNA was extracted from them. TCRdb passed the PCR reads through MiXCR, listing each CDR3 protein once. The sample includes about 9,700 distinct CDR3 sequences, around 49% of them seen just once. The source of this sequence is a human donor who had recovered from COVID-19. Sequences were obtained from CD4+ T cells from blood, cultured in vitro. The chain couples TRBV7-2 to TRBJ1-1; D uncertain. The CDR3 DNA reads TGTGCCAGCAGCTTCGACAAAAACACTGAAGCTTTCTTT. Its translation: CASSFDKNTEAFF.